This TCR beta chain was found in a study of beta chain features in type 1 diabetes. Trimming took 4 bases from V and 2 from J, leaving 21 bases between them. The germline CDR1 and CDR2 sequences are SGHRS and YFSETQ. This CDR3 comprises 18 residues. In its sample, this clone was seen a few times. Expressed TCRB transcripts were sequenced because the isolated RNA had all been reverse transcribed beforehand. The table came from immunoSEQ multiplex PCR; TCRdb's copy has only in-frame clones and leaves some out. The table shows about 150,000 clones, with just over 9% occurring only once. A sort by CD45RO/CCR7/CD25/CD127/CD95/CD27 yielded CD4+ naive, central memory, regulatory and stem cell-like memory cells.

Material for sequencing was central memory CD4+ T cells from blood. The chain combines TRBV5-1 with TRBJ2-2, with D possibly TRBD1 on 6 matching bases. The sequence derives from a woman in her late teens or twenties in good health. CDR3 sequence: CASSVNRAQHINTGELFF. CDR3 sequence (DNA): TGCGCCAGCAGCGTTAACAGGGCCCAACATATCAACACCGGGGAGCTGTTTTTT.